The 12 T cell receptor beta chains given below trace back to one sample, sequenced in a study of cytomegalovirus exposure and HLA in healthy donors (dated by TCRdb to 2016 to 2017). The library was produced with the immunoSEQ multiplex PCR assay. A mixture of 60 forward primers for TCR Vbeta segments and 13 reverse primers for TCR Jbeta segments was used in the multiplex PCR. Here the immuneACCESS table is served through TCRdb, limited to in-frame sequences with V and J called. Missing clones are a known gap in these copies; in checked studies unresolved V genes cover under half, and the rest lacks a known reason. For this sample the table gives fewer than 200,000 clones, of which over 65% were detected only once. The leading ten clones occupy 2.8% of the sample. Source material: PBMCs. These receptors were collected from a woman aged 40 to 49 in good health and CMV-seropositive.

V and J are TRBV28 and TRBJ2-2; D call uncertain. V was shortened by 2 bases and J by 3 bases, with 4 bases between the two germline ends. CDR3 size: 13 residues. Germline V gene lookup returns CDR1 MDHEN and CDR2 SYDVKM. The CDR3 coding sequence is TGTGCCAGCAGTTTAGGCTACACCGGGGAGCTGTTTTTT. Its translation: CASSLGYTGELFF.

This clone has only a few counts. The CDR3 here is CASSLGLAGPPSGANVLTF. The DNA of the CDR3 is TGTGCCAGCAGCTTGGGCCTAGCGGGCCCCCCCTCTGGGGCCAACGTCCTGACTTTC. The V and J genes are TRBV5-8 and TRBJ2-6; the match to TRBD2 covers 8 bases. The CDR3 loop spans 19 amino acids. CDR1 is SGHTS, CDR2 YDEGEE, per germline. Trimming took 0 bases from V and 0 from J; bases not matched to a gene: 8. The full variable domain, its missing parts supplied by reference TRBV5-8 and TRBJ2-6, is EAGVTQSPTHLIKTRGQQATLRCSPISGHTSVYWYQQALGLGLQFLLWYDEGEERNRGNFPPRFSGRQFPNYSSELNVNALELEDSALYLCASSLGLAGPPSGANVLTFGAGSRLTVL.

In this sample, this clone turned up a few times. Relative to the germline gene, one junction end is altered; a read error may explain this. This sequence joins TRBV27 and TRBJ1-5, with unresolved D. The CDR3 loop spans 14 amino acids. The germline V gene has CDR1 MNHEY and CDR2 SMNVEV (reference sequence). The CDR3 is CASSLSPENQPQNF. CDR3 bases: TGTGCCAGCAGTTTATCGCCGGAGAATCAGCCCCAGAATTTT.

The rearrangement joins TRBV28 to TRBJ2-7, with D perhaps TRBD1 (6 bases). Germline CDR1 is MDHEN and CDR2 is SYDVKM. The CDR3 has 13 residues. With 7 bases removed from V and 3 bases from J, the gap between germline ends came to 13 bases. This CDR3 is CASKPPGHYEQYF. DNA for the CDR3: TGTGCCAGCAAGCCCCCGGGACACTACGAGCAGTACTTC.

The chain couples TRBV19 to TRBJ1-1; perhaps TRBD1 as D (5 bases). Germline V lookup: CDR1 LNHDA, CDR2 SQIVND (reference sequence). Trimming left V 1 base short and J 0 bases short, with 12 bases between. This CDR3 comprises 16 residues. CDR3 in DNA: TGTGCCAGTAGTATAGCGCAGGGAGGGGTGAACACTGAAGCTTTCTTT. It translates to CASSIAQGGVNTEAFF.

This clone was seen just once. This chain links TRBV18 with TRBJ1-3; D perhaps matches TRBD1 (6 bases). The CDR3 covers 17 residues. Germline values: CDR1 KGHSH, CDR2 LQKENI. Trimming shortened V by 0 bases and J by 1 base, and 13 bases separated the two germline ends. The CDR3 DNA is TGTGCCAGCTCACCACCGTCACAGGGAGTTTCTGGAAACACCATATATTTT. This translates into CASSPPSQGVSGNTIYF.

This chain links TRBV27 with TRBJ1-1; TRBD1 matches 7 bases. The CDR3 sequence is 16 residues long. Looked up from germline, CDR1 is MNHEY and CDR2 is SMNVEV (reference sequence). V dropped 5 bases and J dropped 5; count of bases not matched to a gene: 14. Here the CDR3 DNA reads TGTGCCAGCAGTCCAGGACAGGTTCCTGGGGGAACTGAAGCTTTCTTT. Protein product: CASSPGQVPGGTEAFF.

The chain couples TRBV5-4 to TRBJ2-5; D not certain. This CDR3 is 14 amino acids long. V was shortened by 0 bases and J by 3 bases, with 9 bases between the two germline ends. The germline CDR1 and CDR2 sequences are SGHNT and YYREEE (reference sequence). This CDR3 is CASSLGTHKETQYF. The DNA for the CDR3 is TGTGCCAGCAGCTTGGGTACACACAAAGAGACCCAGTACTTC.

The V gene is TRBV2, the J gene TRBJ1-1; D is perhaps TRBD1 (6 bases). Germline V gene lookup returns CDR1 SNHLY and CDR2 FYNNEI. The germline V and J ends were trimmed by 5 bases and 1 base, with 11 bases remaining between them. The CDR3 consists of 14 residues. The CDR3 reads CASSRRQENTEAFF. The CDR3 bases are TGTGCCAGCAGTAGGAGACAGGAGAACACTGAAGCTTTCTTT.

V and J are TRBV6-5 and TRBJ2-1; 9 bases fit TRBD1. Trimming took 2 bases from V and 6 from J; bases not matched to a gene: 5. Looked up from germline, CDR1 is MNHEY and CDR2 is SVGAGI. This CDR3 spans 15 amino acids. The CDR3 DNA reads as TGTGCCAGCAGTTACGGGACAGGGCGGGCCAATGAGCAGTTCTTC. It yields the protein CASSYGTGRANEQFF.

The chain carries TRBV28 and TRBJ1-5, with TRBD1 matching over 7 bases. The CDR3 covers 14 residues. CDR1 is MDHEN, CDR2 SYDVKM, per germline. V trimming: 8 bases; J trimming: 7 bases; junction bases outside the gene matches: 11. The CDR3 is CASRSGGSSQPQHF. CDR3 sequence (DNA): TGTGCCAGCCGGTCAGGGGGTTCGAGCCAGCCCCAGCATTTT.

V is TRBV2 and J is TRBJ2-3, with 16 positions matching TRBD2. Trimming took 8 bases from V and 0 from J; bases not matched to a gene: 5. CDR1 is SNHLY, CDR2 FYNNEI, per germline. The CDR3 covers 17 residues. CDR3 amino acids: CASRGLAGGPSTDTQYF. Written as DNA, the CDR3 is TGTGCCAGCCGGGGACTAGCGGGGGGGCCCAGCACAGATACGCAGTATTTT.